This is a list of T cell receptor beta chains from one sample in a study of shared clonotypes between healthy human individuals. Method: immunoSEQ multiplex PCR; TCRdb's copy keeps in-frame clones and lacks some. The data contain approximately 1,500,000 clones, roughly 96% of them seen just once; the ten biggest clones take up over 1%. Sequencing used naive CD4+ T cells sorted from blood. The receptors were sampled from a man in his thirties or forties in good health. Each CDR3 is given with its conserved first and last residue. Each record gives: D gene, clone size, J gene, V gene, CDR3 protein, CDR3 DNA. A D gene is named only where the DNA matches it firmly. The size entry is marked missing in some rows and otherwise reads once, few, many or a size class.

.	.	TRBJ2-3	TRBV7-9	CASSWGGSTDTQYF	TGTGCCAGCAGCTGGGGCGGGAGCACAGATACGCAGTATTTT
.	few	TRBJ1-1	TRBV7-2	CASSLEAQGRLNTEAFF	TGTGCCAGCAGCCTCGAAGCTCAGGGGCGATTGAACACTGAAGCTTTCTTT
TRBD2	.	TRBJ2-2	TRBV2	CASNSPGLAGGFTGELFF	TGTGCCAGCAACTCTCCGGGACTAGCGGGAGGCTTCACCGGGGAGCTGTTTTTT
.	once	TRBJ1-1	TRBV2	CASSQKYMNTEAFF	TGTGCCAGCAGTCAAAAGTATATGAACACTGAAGCTTTCTTT
.	.	TRBJ1-1	TRBV21-1	CASPHRGRATEAFF	TGTGCCAGCCCCCACCGAGGCCGGGCCACCGAGGCTTTCTTT
TRBD2	.	TRBJ2-7	TRBV10-1	CASSDGSSGKGEQYF	TGCGCCAGCAGTGACGGTTCTAGCGGGAAGGGGGAGCAGTACTTC
.	.	TRBJ1-4	TRBV19	CASRQVGNEKLFF	TGTGCCAGCCGACAGGTCGGTAATGAAAAACTGTTTTTT
.	.	TRBJ2-4	TRBV28	CASSFQGLANIQYF	TGTGCCAGCAGTTTCCAGGGACTGGCAAACATTCAGTACTTC
TRBD1	.	TRBJ1-2	TRBV19	CASNNPGTGEFYGYTF	TGTGCCAGTAACAATCCCGGGACAGGGGAGTTCTATGGCTACACCTTC
TRBD1	.	TRBJ2-7	TRBV10-1	CASGGQMHEQYF	TGCGCCAGCGGGGGACAGATGCACGAGCAGTACTTC
.	.	TRBJ2-5	TRBV5-6	CASSLDQETQYF	TGTGCCAGCAGCTTAGACCAAGAGACCCAGTACTTC
.	.	TRBJ2-2	TRBV18	CASSLHRAGELFF	TGTGCCAGCTCATTACACAGGGCCGGGGAGCTGTTTTTT
.	once	TRBJ2-5	TRBV2	CASSGYVQETQYF	TGTGCCAGCAGTGGGTATGTCCAAGAGACCCAGTACTTC
TRBD1	.	TRBJ2-1	TRBV10-3	CAISEGTGLNEQFF	TGTGCCATCAGTGAAGGGACAGGGCTTAATGAGCAGTTCTTC
TRBD1	.	TRBJ1-4	TRBV15	CATSREWDSINEKLFF	TGTGCCACCAGCAGAGAATGGGACAGTATTAATGAAAAACTGTTTTTT
.	.	TRBJ1-3	TRBV5-1	CASSLTTSSGNTIYF	TGCGCCAGCAGCCTGACAACAAGCTCTGGAAACACCATATATTTT
.	.	TRBJ1-2	TRBV7-9	CASSLSDRANYGYTF	TGTGCCAGCAGCTTATCGGACAGAGCTAACTATGGCTACACCTTC
.	.	TRBJ2-7	TRBV10-2	CASSERGRRMSNEQYF	TGCGCCAGCAGTGAGCGGGGGCGAAGGATGTCGAACGAGCAGTACTTC
.	.	TRBJ2-7	TRBV7-9	CASSRTHEQYF	TGTGCCAGCAGCCGGACGCACGAGCAGTACTTC
.	.	TRBJ1-1	TRBV5-4	CASSLAGGRGTEAFF	TGTGCCAGCAGCTTGGCCGGGGGGCGCGGGACTGAAGCTTTCTTT
.	.	TRBJ1-2	TRBV2	CASSVEGGYTF	TGTGCCAGCAGTGTTGAGGGCGGCTACACCTTC
TRBD2	.	TRBJ2-7	TRBV2	CASSGLAGPDEQYF	TGTGCCAGCAGTGGACTAGCGGGACCCGACGAGCAGTACTTC
.	.	TRBJ1-3	TRBV27	CASSLRNKLQGAHTIYF	TGTGCCAGCAGTTTACGCAATAAACTACAGGGAGCGCACACCATATATTTT
.	.	TRBJ2-7	TRBV18	CASSRDGTYEQYF	TGTGCCAGCTCAAGGGACGGTACCTACGAGCAGTACTTC
TRBD1	.	TRBJ1-2	TRBV2	CASTTTGGYTF	TGTGCCAGCACTACGACAGGGGGCTACACCTTC
.	.	TRBJ1-4	TRBV18	CASSSLAPQGRPTHNEKLFF	TGTGCCAGCTCATCTCTTGCCCCGCAGGGCAGGCCTACTCATAATGAAAAACTGTTTTTT
TRBD1	.	TRBJ2-5	TRBV7-2	CASSFFRGSRETQYF	TGTGCCAGCAGCTTTTTCAGGGGGTCCCGTGAGACCCAGTACTTC
.	.	TRBJ2-5	TRBV11-2	CASSPSSGTGGETQYF	TGTGCCAGCAGCCCTAGTAGCGGAACCGGCGGCGAGACCCAGTACTTC
TRBD1	.	TRBJ1-5	TRBV25-1	CASSLQGEQPQHF	TGTGCCAGCAGTCTACAGGGGGAGCAGCCCCAGCATTTT
.	.	TRBJ2-2	TRBV25-1	CASTRAGSTGELFF	TGTGCCAGCACCAGAGCAGGGAGCACCGGGGAGCTGTTTTTT
TRBD1	.	TRBJ1-5	TRBV7-9	CASSPYRQGDDQPQHF	TGTGCCAGCAGCCCATATAGACAGGGGGACGATCAGCCCCAGCATTTT
.	.	TRBJ2-7	TRBV7-2	CASSSAPIEGYEQYF	TGTGCCAGCAGCTCGGCCCCCATCGAAGGGTACGAGCAGTACTTC
.	.	TRBJ2-1	TRBV19	CASSATRGWGSYNEQFF	TGTGCCAGTAGTGCAACCCGTGGGTGGGGATCTTACAATGAGCAGTTCTTC
.	.	TRBJ1-1	TRBV16	CASRQLRGDTEAFF	TGTGCCAGCAGACAATTGAGGGGAGACACTGAAGCTTTCTTT
.	.	TRBJ2-7	TRBV6-1	CASDRAYEQYF	TGTGCCAGTGACCGGGCCTACGAGCAGTACTTC
TRBD2	.	TRBJ2-2	TRBV29-1	CSVEDRTGTSGPNTGELFF	TGCAGCGTTGAAGACCGCACCGGGACTAGCGGACCGAACACCGGGGAGCTGTTTTTT
.	.	TRBJ2-2	TRBV5-1	CASSLAGSSTGELFF	TGCGCCAGCAGCTTGGCCGGGAGTAGCACCGGGGAGCTGTTTTTT
TRBD1	.	TRBJ1-1	TRBV10-3	CAIKTGDHTEAFF	TGTGCCATCAAGACAGGGGATCACACTGAAGCTTTCTTT
.	.	TRBJ2-7	TRBV6-5	CASSYYSGFDEQYF	TGTGCCAGCAGTTACTACTCGGGGTTCGACGAGCAGTACTTC
.	.	TRBJ2-1	TRBV18	CASSPSFSGGSYNEQFF	TGTGCCAGCTCACCTTCGTTTTCGGGTGGGTCCTACAATGAGCAGTTCTTC
.	.	TRBJ2-5	TRBV5-1	CASSLVGKETQYF	TGCGCCAGCAGCTTGGTGGGGAAAGAGACCCAGTACTTC
TRBD2	.	TRBJ2-3	TRBV5-1	CASSLANAASGADTQYF	TGCGCCAGCAGCCTTGCAAACGCGGCCAGCGGGGCAGATACGCAGTATTTT
TRBD1	.	TRBJ1-2	TRBV7-9	CASSLNQGASNYGYTF	TGTGCCAGCAGCTTAAACCAGGGGGCATCTAACTATGGCTACACCTTC
TRBD2	.	TRBJ2-3	TRBV18	CASSPRTSGSTDTQYF	TGTGCCAGCTCACCGCGGACTAGCGGGAGTACAGATACGCAGTATTTT
TRBD2	.	TRBJ2-3	TRBV11-2	CASSFLPGLAGVTDTQYF	TGTGCCAGCAGCTTCCTTCCCGGACTAGCGGGAGTTACAGATACGCAGTATTTT
.	.	TRBJ2-3	TRBV20-1	CSRVSTDTQYF	TGCAGCCGGGTGAGCACAGATACGCAGTATTTT
TRBD1	.	TRBJ1-2	TRBV7-9	CASSLAGQAAGYGYTF	TGTGCCAGCAGCTTAGCCGGACAGGCCGCCGGTTATGGCTACACCTTC
.	.	TRBJ2-3	TRBV15	CATSQQYRTDTQYF	TGTGCCACCAGCCAACAGTACCGCACAGATACGCAGTATTTT